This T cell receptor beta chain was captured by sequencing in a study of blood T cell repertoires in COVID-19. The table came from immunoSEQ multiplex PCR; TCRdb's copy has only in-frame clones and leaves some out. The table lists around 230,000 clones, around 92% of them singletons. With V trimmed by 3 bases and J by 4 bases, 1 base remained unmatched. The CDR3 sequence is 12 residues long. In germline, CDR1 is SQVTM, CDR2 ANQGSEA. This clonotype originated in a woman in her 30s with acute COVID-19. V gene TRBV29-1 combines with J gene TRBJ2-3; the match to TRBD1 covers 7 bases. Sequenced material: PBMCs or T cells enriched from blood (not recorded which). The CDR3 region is CSVDTGADTQYF. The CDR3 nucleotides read TGCAGCGTTGACACAGGGGCAGATACGCAGTATTTT.